This T cell receptor beta chain comes out of a study of cytomegalovirus exposure and HLA in healthy donors. The wider study: Samples from HLA-typed donors yielded about 86 million unique TCRs in an early data release.

PCR used 60 Vbeta primers and 13 Jbeta primers. Some clones are missing from TCRdb's copy, which holds only in-frame ones; the method was immunoSEQ multiplex PCR. The table shows 98,000 or so clones, with nearly 80% occurring only once. The CDR3 is 16 amino acids. CDR1 is MNHEY, CDR2 SVGAGI, per germline. The V end lost 4 bases, the J end lost 0 bases, and 13 bases lay between the germline ends. The receptor was derived from a man between 60 and 75 years old in good health and CMV-seropositive. The chain carries TRBV6-5 and TRBJ2-1; D is unresolved. The sample comprised PBMCs. CDR3 protein: CASSSLPLSSYNEQFF. In nucleotides, the CDR3 is TGTGCCAGCAGTTCGCTACCCTTGAGCTCCTACAATGAGCAGTTCTTC.